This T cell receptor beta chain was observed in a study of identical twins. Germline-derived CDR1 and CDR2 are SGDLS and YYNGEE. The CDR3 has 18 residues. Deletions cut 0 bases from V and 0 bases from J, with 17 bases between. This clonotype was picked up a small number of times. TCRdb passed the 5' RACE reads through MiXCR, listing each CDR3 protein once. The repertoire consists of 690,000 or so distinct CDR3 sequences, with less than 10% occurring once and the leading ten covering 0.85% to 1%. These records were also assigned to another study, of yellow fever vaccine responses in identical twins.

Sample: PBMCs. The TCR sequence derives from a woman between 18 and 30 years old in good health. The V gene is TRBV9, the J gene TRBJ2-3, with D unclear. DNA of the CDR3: TGTGCCAGCAGCGTAGGCCCGCGCGCTATCTCTAGCACAGATACGCAGTATTTT. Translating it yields CASSVGPRAISSTDTQYF.